Listed here are 23 T cell receptor beta chains from one sample, sequenced in a study of Graves' ophthalmopathy and Graves' hyperthyroidism. Amplifying from RNA transcripts, the study obtained TCR beta CDR3 regions. HTBI-primed first-round RT-PCR preceded second-round multiplex PCR. TCRdb fed the multiplex PCR reads into MiXCR, producing one record per CDR3 protein. The sample has some 370,000 distinct CDR3 sequences; about 18% are singletons. Sequencing used peripheral blood. The receptors originated from an adult woman with stable Graves' hyperthyroidism.

This clonotype occurred a few times. V gene TRBV5-1 combines with J gene TRBJ2-2, with TRBD2 matching 8 bases. The trim removed 7 bases at V and 6 bases at J, leaving 8 bases unmatched. The CDR3 has 14 amino acids. Germline V gives CDR1 SGHRS, CDR2 YFSETQ. CDR3 nucleotides: TGCGCCAGCGGTCGGGAGGGCCAGTCCGGGGAGCTGTTTTTT. Encoded protein: CASGREGQSGELFF.

There are many counts of this clonotype. This chain links TRBV20-1 with TRBJ2-5; 7 positions agree with TRBD2. V lost 1 base, J lost 1 base, and 12 bases stayed unmatched. The CDR3 length is 17 residues. Germline CDR1 is DFQATT and CDR2 is SNEGSKA (reference sequence). The CDR3 reads CSARGRMGEGPQETQYF. The CDR3 DNA reads TGCAGTGCTAGAGGGCGAATGGGGGAGGGCCCCCAAGAGACCCAGTACTTC.

In its sample, this clonotype was seen many times. J is TRBJ2-7 and V is TRBV12-3 or TRBV12-4; TRBD1 might be the D (6 bases). CDR3 length: 13 residues. The ends were cut back, 6 bases at V and 3 bases at J, with 12 bases in the middle. The CDR3 DNA sequence: TGTGCCAGCAGCCTCGACAGGTTCTACGAGCAGTACTTC. It yields the protein CASSLDRFYEQYF.

This clonotype was seen many times. The rearrangement links TRBV6-2 or TRBV6-3 to TRBJ2-7, with D possibly TRBD1 on 6 matching bases. CDR3 length: 15 amino acids. The ends were cut back, 5 bases at V and 2 bases at J, with 16 bases in the middle. CDR1 is MNHEY and CDR2 is SVGEGT in the germline V gene. The CDR3 region has the DNA TGTGCCAGCAGTGCCACAGGGCCCATTACCTACGAGCAGTACTTC. It codes for CASSATGPITYEQYF.

This clonotype was seen many times. The rearrangement links TRBV12-3 or TRBV12-4 to TRBJ1-1, with D perhaps TRBD1 (5 bases). The CDR3 sequence is 15 residues long. V was clipped by 3 bases and J by 11 bases, with 22 bases between them. The CDR3 sequence is CASSFSVWDPEGAFF. The CDR3, as DNA: TGTGCCAGCAGTTTTTCAGTATGGGACCCCGAGGGTGCTTTCTTT.

In this sample, this clonotype turned up many times. CDR3 nucleotide sequence: TGTGCCAGCAGCGCCCAATCAGGGAACAATCAGCCCCAGCATTTT. Amino acids: CASSAQSGNNQPQHF. The chain recombines TRBV28 with TRBJ1-5; D is possibly TRBD1 (5 bases). The CDR3 consists of 15 residues. Germline CDR1 reads MDHEN; CDR2 reads SYDVKM. Trimming removed 6 bases at V and 3 bases at J, with 15 bases between.

CDR3 in amino acids: CASRVAGGPRETQYF. In DNA form, the CDR3 reads TGCGCCAGCAGAGTAGCGGGAGGGCCGCGGGAGACCCAGTACTTC. V usage is TRBV4-1 and J usage is TRBJ2-5, with 11 positions matching TRBD2. Germline V gene data show CDR1 as MGHRA and CDR2 as YSYEKL. This CDR3 is 15 amino acids long. Trimming at V came to 6 bases and at J to 5 bases, leaving 8 bases not matched to a gene.

This clonotype was seen at least ten times. The chain carries TRBV20-1 and TRBJ2-7; 9 bases agree with TRBD2. The CDR3 is 13 amino acids. CDR1 and CDR2 (germline): DFQATT, SNEGSKA (reference sequence). The ends lost 6 bases at V and 5 bases at J; junction bases unmatched: 8. For the CDR3, the DNA is TGCAGTGCCCAGGGACTAGCTAACAACGAGCAGTACTTC. It specifies CSAQGLANNEQYF.

This clonotype was detected many times. V gene TRBV24-1 combines with J gene TRBJ2-7; no clear D. Trimming stripped 9 bases from V and 3 bases from J, with 8 bases between. Germline-derived CDR1 and CDR2 are KGHDR and SFDVKD. The CDR3 is 11 residues long. This CDR3 is CATPDFYEQYF. The CDR3 nucleotides read TGTGCCACCCCTGATTTCTACGAGCAGTACTTC.

The chain has TRBV10-3 and TRBJ1-1; weak D call: TRBD1 (6 bases). The germline V and J ends were trimmed by 8 bases and 6 bases, with 13 bases remaining between them. This CDR3 has 12 residues. Germline assignment: CDR1 ENHRY and CDR2 SYGVKD. CDR3 protein: CAISRSGAEAFF. The CDR3 DNA follows: TGTGCCATCTCCCGCTCAGGGGCTGAAGCTTTCTTT.

The V and J genes are TRBV6-5 and TRBJ2-7, with D perhaps TRBD1 (6 bases). This CDR3 is built from 16 residues. Germline V CDR1 and CDR2: MNHEY, SVGAGI. Trimming took 0 bases from V and 6 from J, leaving 18 bases between them. In nucleotides, the CDR3 is TGTGCCAGCAGTTACTCAAGGGGGATCGACCTCCTCGAGCAGTACTTC. Protein product: CASSYSRGIDLLEQYF.

The V and J genes are TRBV6-5 and TRBJ2-5, with D hard to call. Deletions cut 2 bases from V and 0 bases from J, with 7 bases between. The CDR3 contains 14 residues. Germline CDR1 reads MNHEY; CDR2 reads SVGAGI. The CDR3 nucleotides are TGTGCCAGCAGTTACAGCGAATACCAAGAGACCCAGTACTTC. As protein: CASSYSEYQETQYF.

This clonotype has ten or more counts. In DNA, the CDR3 is TGCAGCGCCCTGACAGGGGTCGAGCAGTACTTC. This translates into CSALTGVEQYF. The chain carries TRBV29-1 and TRBJ2-7; TRBD1 matches 8 bases. The CDR3 has 11 amino acids. V lost 7 bases and J lost 6; bases outside the gene matches: 5. CDR1 SQVTM and CDR2 ANQGSEA come from the germline V gene.

This clonotype showed up many times. The chain recombines TRBV29-1 with TRBJ2-5; TRBD2 matches 13 bases. Germline CDR1 is SQVTM and CDR2 is ANQGSEA. This CDR3 is 13 amino acids long. V was clipped by 7 bases and J by 4 bases; unmatched bases: 3. The CDR3 region has the DNA TGCAGCGATCGGACTAGCGGGGGAGAGACCCAGTACTTC. This gives the protein CSDRTSGGETQYF.

The chain carries TRBV12-3 or TRBV12-4 and TRBJ2-4; D is perhaps TRBD1 (5 bases). Trimming shortened V by 3 bases and J by 6 bases, and 12 bases separated the two germline ends. This CDR3 is built from 14 residues. The CDR3 nucleotides are TGTGCCAGCAGTTTTTCGCAGGGCGCAAACATTCAGTACTTC. Translating it yields CASSFSQGANIQYF.

This clonotype was counted between two and nine times. A much bigger clone sits one base away, suggesting this may be a read error. The rearrangement uses TRBV28 and TRBJ2-7; 12 nucleotides align to TRBD2. The V segment lost 6 bases and the J segment 6 bases; nucleotides outside the gene matches: 9. This CDR3 is built from 15 residues. The germline V gene has CDR1 MDHEN and CDR2 SYDVKM. CDR3 sequence (DNA): TGTGCCAGCAGCCCAGGACTAGCGGGAATCTGCGAGCAGTACTTC. Protein sequence: CASSPGLAGICEQYF.

The table lists this clonotype with a few counts. An end of the junction does not agree with germline; a read error may underlie this. The V and J genes are TRBV4-1 and TRBJ1-1; the D gene is possibly TRBD1 (6 bases). Looked up from germline, CDR1 is MGHRA and CDR2 is YSYEKL. This CDR3 has 14 amino acids. CDR3 sequence (DNA): TGCGCCAGCAGCCAAGTGACAGGTAACACTGAAGCTTGCTTT. It translates to CASSQVTGNTEACF.

In this sample, this clonotype turned up many times. The chain has TRBV7-2 and TRBJ2-5; 9 bases line up with TRBD1. With V trimmed by 5 bases and J by 4 bases, 14 bases remained unmatched. From germline, CDR1 is SGHTA and CDR2 FQGNSA. The CDR3 spans 17 residues. DNA for the CDR3: TGTGCCAGCAGCCCGATTCGGGACAGGGAAGCCCGAGAGACCCAGTACTTC. Its translation is CASSPIRDREARETQYF.

This clonotype was detected many times. The V and J genes are TRBV29-1 and TRBJ2-7; a possible D gene is TRBD1 (6 bases). Germline V gene lookup returns CDR1 SQVTM and CDR2 ANQGSEA. The V gene lost 1 base and the J gene lost 2 bases, with 6 bases spanning the gap. CDR3 size: 12 residues. This CDR3 is CSVEGQAYEQYF. In DNA form, the CDR3 reads TGCAGCGTTGAAGGACAGGCCTACGAGCAGTACTTC.

This clonotype was counted at least ten times. The J gene is TRBJ2-7, the V gene TRBV25-1; D remains unclear. V was shortened by 2 bases and J by 4 bases, with 15 bases between the two germline ends. CDR3 length equals 15 residues. The germline V gene encodes CDR1 MGHDK and CDR2 SYGVNS. The DNA for the CDR3 is TGTGCCAGCAGTGAACTTTTGGCCCATCCTTACGAGCAGTACTTC. Translating it yields CASSELLAHPYEQYF.

This clonotype was observed many times. This chain joins TRBV6-2 or TRBV6-3 and TRBJ2-2, with D perhaps matching TRBD1 (6 bases). Trimming took off 2 bases at V and 7 bases at J, with 11 bases between the two ends. Looked up from germline, CDR1 is MNHEY and CDR2 is SVGEGT. This CDR3 has 14 amino acids. CDR3 sequence reads: CASSYSIRGGELFF. The DNA of the CDR3 is TGTGCCAGCAGTTACAGTATCAGGGGCGGGGAGCTGTTTTTT.

This clonotype appeared many times. The chain combines TRBV20-1 with TRBJ1-1, with TRBD1 matching 8 bases. The V segment lost 1 base and the J segment 5 bases; nucleotides outside the gene matches: 6. This CDR3 spans 14 amino acids. Germline CDR1 is DFQATT and CDR2 is SNEGSKA (reference sequence). CDR3 loop: CSARGRQGWTEAFF. The CDR3 coding sequence is TGCAGTGCTAGAGGTAGACAGGGGTGGACTGAAGCTTTCTTT.

This clonotype has ten or more counts. CDR3 sequence (DNA): TGTGCCACCAGTGATCGAAATCCGGGACAGAGGAACACCGGGGAGCTGTTTTTT. Amino acid sequence: CATSDRNPGQRNTGELFF. The chain carries TRBV24-1 and TRBJ2-2, with 7 nucleotides matching TRBD1. Germline V gives CDR1 KGHDR, CDR2 SFDVKD. This CDR3 is built from 18 residues. J gave up 1 base and V 3 bases, and 10 bases lay outside the gene matches.